This T cell receptor (beta chain) is drawn from a study of T cell responses to AZD1222 COVID-19 vaccine. Points on this clone: The antigen remains unidentified.

Study-wide results and limits: In a largely white British group with more females than males, clonal diversity was possibly underestimated.

Here immunoSEQ multiplex PCR was the method, and the copy in TCRdb shows in-frame clones only, minus some. Of around 110,000 clones listed, 84% are singletons. Germline CDR1 SGHNT, CDR2 YENEEA. V was cut by 5 bases and J by 0 bases, with 11 bases left in between. The CDR3 has 15 residues. The sequences come from peripheral blood, collected on day 0 of AZD1222 vaccination. This chain uses TRBV11-3 with TRBJ1-3; tentative D call: TRBD1 (5 bases). The clonotype was recovered from an adult in good health. The CDR3 loop reads CASSVDSNSGNTIYF. CDR3 nucleotides: TGTGCCAGCAGCGTCGACAGCAACTCTGGAAACACCATATATTTT.